Listed here are 21 T cell receptor beta chains from one sample, sequenced in a study of T cells in Graves' hyperthyroidism and ophthalmopathy. Amplified TCR beta CDR3 regions derived from RNA transcripts. Initially, a first-round RT-PCR of the TCR CDR3 employed the HTBI primer set. TCRdb re-analysed the multiplex PCR reads in MiXCR, keeping a single row per CDR3 protein. The sample lists about half a million distinct CDR3 sequences, about 20% occurring once. Sequencing was carried out using blood. These receptors came from a woman aged 65 to 85 with Graves' ophthalmopathy.

This clonotype was seen repeatedly, ten times or more. J is TRBJ2-1 and V is TRBV12-3 or TRBV12-4; 11 bases align to TRBD1. CDR3 size: 15 residues. J gave up 7 bases and V 3 bases, and 5 bases lay outside the gene matches. In DNA, the CDR3 is TGTGCCAGCAGTTTCGGGACAGGGGGTAGTAATGAGCAGTTCTTC. This sequence encodes CASSFGTGGSNEQFF.

This clonotype has only a few counts. This sequence joins TRBV19 and TRBJ2-7; D is perhaps TRBD2 (5 bases). The CDR3 runs to 16 residues. V was clipped by 5 bases and J by 0 bases, with 17 bases between them. Per the germline V gene, CDR1 is LNHDA and CDR2 is SQIVND (reference sequence). The CDR3 DNA follows: TGTGCCAGTAGTCCAGAGGGCCTACGATTCTCCTACGAGCAGTACTTC. Translated, it gives CASSPEGLRFSYEQYF.

This clonotype appeared a few times. The rearrangement uses TRBV5-1 and TRBJ2-2; D is unresolved. V was cut by 1 base and J by 7 bases, with 8 bases left in between. Germline loops: CDR1 SGHRS, CDR2 YFSETQ. The CDR3 extends over 13 amino acids. Here the CDR3 reads CASSLSSDGELFF. The CDR3 coding sequence is TGCGCCAGCAGCTTGTCCTCGGACGGGGAGCTGTTTTTT.

This clonotype was found a few times. The gene calls are TRBV27 and TRBJ1-1; D is perhaps TRBD1 (6 bases). The length of the CDR3 is 13 residues. V was trimmed by 6 bases and J by 4 bases, leaving 12 bases between them. The germline CDR1 and CDR2 sequences are MNHEY and SMNVEV (reference sequence). The CDR3 region is CASRLGGPTEAFF. CDR3 nucleotide sequence: TGTGCCAGCAGACTGGGGGGCCCCACTGAAGCTTTCTTT.

The rearrangement links TRBV18 to TRBJ2-2; no definite D call. The CDR3 has 16 residues. The ends were cut back, 3 bases at V and 6 bases at J, with 17 bases in the middle. CDR1 and CDR2 from the germline V gene are KGHSH and LQKENI. CDR3 sequence: CASSPTANEVSGELFF. The DNA of the CDR3 is TGTGCCAGCTCACCGACGGCGAATGAGGTATCCGGGGAGCTGTTTTTT.

This clonotype was seen many times. This sequence joins TRBV11-2 and TRBJ2-3, with D possibly TRBD1 on 6 matching bases. Trimming took off 5 bases at V and 1 base at J, with 10 bases between the two ends. The CDR3 length is 14 residues. CDR1 SGHAT and CDR2 FQNNGV come from the germline V gene. CDR3 sequence reads: CASSRTVGTDTQYF. The CDR3 region has the DNA TGTGCCAGCAGCCGGACAGTCGGCACAGATACGCAGTATTTT.

The J gene is TRBJ2-4, the V gene TRBV20-1; TRBD1 is a possible D gene (8 bases). The germline V gene encodes CDR1 DFQATT and CDR2 SNEGSKA (reference sequence). Trimming shortened V by 6 bases and J by 7 bases, and 16 bases separated the two germline ends. The CDR3 is made up of 13 amino acids. Here the CDR3 reads CSARTGRVNIQYF. In DNA form, the CDR3 reads TGCAGTGCCAGGACAGGGAGGGTCAACATTCAGTACTTC.

This clonotype occurred many times. This chain connects TRBV24-1 to TRBJ1-2; no clear D. Per germline, CDR1 KGHDR and CDR2 SFDVKD. The CDR3 consists of 16 residues. Trimming shortened V by 4 bases and J by 4 bases, and 18 bases separated the two germline ends. In nucleotides, the CDR3 is TGTGCCACCAGTGAAACCGGGCCTGGACCGGGCTATGGCTACACCTTC. Protein product: CATSETGPGPGYGYTF.

The V call is TRBV6-6, the J call TRBJ2-1; TRBD2 aligns across 11 bases. The junction had 11 bases not matched to a gene; V was cut back by 0 bases and J by 7 bases. This CDR3 has 18 residues. Per the germline V gene, CDR1 is MNHNY and CDR2 is SVGAGI (reference sequence). Here the CDR3 reads CASSYSARASGRINEQFF. CDR3 nucleotides: TGTGCCAGCAGTTACTCCGCCCGGGCTAGCGGGAGGATAAATGAGCAGTTCTTC.

The rearrangement joins TRBV6-6 to TRBJ2-7, with D perhaps TRBD2 (6 bases). V lost 2 bases and J 3 bases, leaving 11 bases between the germline ends. The CDR3 loop spans 14 amino acids. Germline V gene sequence: CDR1 MNHNY, CDR2 SVGAGI (reference sequence). The CDR3 coding sequence is TGTGCCAGCAGTTACGGGGAGGTTAACTACGAGCAGTACTTC. This translates into CASSYGEVNYEQYF.

In this sample, this clonotype turned up once. The chain combines TRBV19 with TRBJ1-1; D call uncertain. Germline CDR1 reads LNHDA; CDR2 reads SQIVND (reference sequence). Between the trimmed V and J ends, which lost 2 bases and 4 bases, there was a span of 11 bases. This CDR3 is built from 14 residues. The CDR3 DNA sequence: TGTGCCAGTAGTATAATTTCCGGACGCACTGAAGCTTTCTTT. It encodes CASSIISGRTEAFF.

V is TRBV6-1 and J is TRBJ1-2; D ambiguous. The CDR3 spans 15 residues. The germline gives CDR1 MNHNS, CDR2 SASEGT. V lost 11 bases and J 0 bases, leaving 19 bases between the germline ends. The CDR3 spells CAGKAEALSNYGYTF. The CDR3 bases are TGTGCCGGCAAGGCAGAGGCCCTATCTAACTATGGCTACACCTTC.

This sequence joins TRBV5-5 and TRBJ1-2; D not resolved. The CDR3 has 12 residues. Trimming removed 5 bases from V and 4 bases from J, with 9 bases in between. From germline, CDR1 is SGHKS and CDR2 YYEKEE (reference sequence). Here the CDR3 reads CASSWEGYGYTF. The CDR3 bases are TGTGCCAGCAGTTGGGAGGGCTATGGCTACACCTTC.

The V call is TRBV5-6, the J call TRBJ1-2, with a tentative D call TRBD1 (5 bases). V lost 5 bases and J 0 bases, leaving 11 bases between the germline ends. The CDR3 runs 14 residues. Germline V CDR1 and CDR2: SGHDT, YYEEEE. This CDR3 is CASRRDVPNYGYTF. CDR3 bases: TGTGCCAGCAGGCGGGACGTACCTAACTATGGCTACACCTTC.

This chain connects TRBV7-2 to TRBJ1-5, with D tentatively TRBD1 (6 bases). This CDR3 spans 14 amino acids. V was pared by 5 bases and J by 7 bases, with 15 bases between. The germline V gene encodes CDR1 SGHTA and CDR2 FQGNSA. CDR3 protein: CASSPHRDGQPQHF. In DNA form, the CDR3 reads TGTGCCAGCAGCCCCCACAGGGACGGGCAGCCCCAGCATTTT. Full variable domain (missing parts from reference TRBV7-2 and TRBJ1-5): GAGVSQSPSNKVTEKGKDVELRCDPISGHTALYWYRQSLGQGLEFLIYFQGNSAPDKSGLPSDRFSAERTGGSVSTLTIQRTQQEDSAVYLCASSPHRDGQPQHFGDGTRLSIL.

This clonotype was observed a handful of times. The chain employs TRBV4-2 and TRBJ1-5, with D hard to call. The germline gives CDR1 LGHNA, CDR2 YNFKEQ. This CDR3 contains 15 residues. Trimming removed 1 base at V and 5 bases at J, with 12 bases between. CDR3 region: CASSQGTGSYQPQHF. The CDR3 DNA follows: TGTGCCAGCAGCCAAGGGACGGGTTCATATCAGCCCCAGCATTTT.

This rearrangement joins TRBV24-1 to TRBJ1-2; D remains unclear. Per the germline V gene, CDR1 is KGHDR and CDR2 is SFDVKD. The CDR3 covers 13 residues. The germline V and J ends were trimmed by 7 bases and 7 bases, with 15 bases remaining between them. The CDR3 DNA sequence: TGTGCCACCAGGCGCAGGTTCTATCCTGGCTACACCTTC. Residues: CATRRRFYPGYTF.

As for this clonotype: Germline is not matched at one junction end, which may reflect a read error. The J gene is TRBJ2-3, the V gene TRBV7-2; D not certain. Germline-derived CDR1 and CDR2 are SGHTA and FQGNSA. This CDR3 is built from 13 residues. The CDR3 here is CASSFISRDTQYF. CDR3 bases: TGTGCCAGCAGCTTTATTAGCAGAGATACGCAGTATTTT.

The rearrangement uses TRBV20-1 and TRBJ1-2; 9 bases are a match to TRBD1. The J segment lost 3 bases and the V segment lost 1 base, leaving 3 bases of the junction unmatched. The CDR3 contains 14 residues. Germline values: CDR1 DFQATT, CDR2 SNEGSKA (reference sequence). The CDR3 DNA is TGCAGTGCTAGAGGCCGGACAGGGGACTATGGCTACACCTTC. This codes for CSARGRTGDYGYTF.

This clonotype appeared many times. The CDR3: CASSVGGAYEQYF. The CDR3 DNA reads TGTGCCAGCTCAGTTGGTGGGGCCTACGAGCAGTACTTC. This chain joins TRBV18 and TRBJ2-7; D is unresolved. The V gene's germline CDR1 is KGHSH and CDR2 LQKENI. The CDR3 covers 13 residues. The ends were cut back, 5 bases at V and 2 bases at J, with 10 bases in the middle. Based on the CDR3 plus reference TRBV18 and TRBJ2-7, the full variable domain is NAGVMQNPRHLVRRRGQEARLRCSPMKGHSHVYWYRQLPEEGLKFMVYLQKENIIDESGMPKERFSAEFPKEGPSILRIQQVVRGDSAAYFCASSVGGAYEQYFGPGTRLTVT.

This clonotype was counted only a few times. The V and J genes are TRBV28 and TRBJ1-3; 8 positions agree with TRBD1. Germline V CDR1 and CDR2: MDHEN, SYDVKM. This CDR3 is 15 amino acids long. The ends lost 6 bases at V and 1 base at J; junction bases unmatched: 5. The CDR3 DNA reads TGTGCCAGCAGACTACAGGGGGGATCTGGAAACACCATATATTTT. It specifies CASRLQGGSGNTIYF. Based on the CDR3 plus reference TRBV28 and TRBJ1-3, the full variable domain is DVKVTQSSRYLVKRTGEKVFLECVQDMDHENMFWYRQDPGLGLRLIYFSYDVKMKEKGDIPEGYSVSREKKERFSLILESASTNQTSMYLCASRLQGGSGNTIYFGEGSWLTVV.